This T cell receptor (beta chain) was captured in a study of blood T cell repertoires in COVID-19. In the authors' workflow: From reference gene primer amplification, estimates of nucleated cell counts were derived. Libraries were prepared by immunoSEQ multiplex PCR; TCRdb keeps only in-frame clonotypes and omits some of them. V, J and clone size were drawn from that table, and D and trimming were deduced from the DNA. The top ten hold about 0.75% of the sample, which has around 480,000 clones, around 87% seen once. Material for sequencing was PBMCs or T cells enriched from blood (not recorded which). This receptor was obtained from a young woman who had recovered from COVID-19.

The CDR3 loop is CASSLGLVTDTQYF. DNA of the CDR3: TGTGCCAGCAGCTTGGGACTAGTAACAGATACGCAGTATTTT. The chain joins TRBV7-6 to TRBJ2-3, with 8 bases matching TRBD2. CDR3 size: 14 residues. J lost 3 bases, V lost 3 bases, and 2 bases had no gene match. CDR1 is SGHVS and CDR2 is FNYEAQ in the germline V gene.